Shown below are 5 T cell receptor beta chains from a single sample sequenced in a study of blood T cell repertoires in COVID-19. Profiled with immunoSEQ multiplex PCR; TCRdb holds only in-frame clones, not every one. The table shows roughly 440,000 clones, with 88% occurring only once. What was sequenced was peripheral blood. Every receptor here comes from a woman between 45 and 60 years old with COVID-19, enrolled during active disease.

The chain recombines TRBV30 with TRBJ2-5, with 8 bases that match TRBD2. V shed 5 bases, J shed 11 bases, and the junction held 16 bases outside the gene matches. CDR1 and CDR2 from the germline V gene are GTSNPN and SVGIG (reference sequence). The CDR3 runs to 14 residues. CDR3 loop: CAWAPGAGGPHQYF. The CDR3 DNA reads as TGTGCCTGGGCCCCAGGTGCGGGGGGCCCGCATCAGTACTTC.

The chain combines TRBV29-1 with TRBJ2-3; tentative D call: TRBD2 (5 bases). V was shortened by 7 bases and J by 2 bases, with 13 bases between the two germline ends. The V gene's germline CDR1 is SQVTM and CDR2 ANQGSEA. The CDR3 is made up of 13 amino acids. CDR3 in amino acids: CSAFGLFTDTQYF. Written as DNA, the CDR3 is TGCAGCGCTTTCGGACTTTTCACAGATACGCAGTATTTT.

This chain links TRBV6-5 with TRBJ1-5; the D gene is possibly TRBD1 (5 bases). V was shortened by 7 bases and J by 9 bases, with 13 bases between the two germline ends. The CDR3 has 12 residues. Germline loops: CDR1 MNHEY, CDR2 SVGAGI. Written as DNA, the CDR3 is TGTGCCAGCACGCGGGGAAGGGGGCCCCAGCATTTT. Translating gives CASTRGRGPQHF.

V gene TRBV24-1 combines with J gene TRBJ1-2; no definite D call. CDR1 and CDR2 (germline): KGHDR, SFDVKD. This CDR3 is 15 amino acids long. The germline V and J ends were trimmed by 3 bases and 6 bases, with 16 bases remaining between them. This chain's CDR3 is CATSDLRGGVDGYTF. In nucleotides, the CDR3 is TGTGCCACCAGTGATCTCAGAGGCGGAGTGGATGGCTACACCTTC.

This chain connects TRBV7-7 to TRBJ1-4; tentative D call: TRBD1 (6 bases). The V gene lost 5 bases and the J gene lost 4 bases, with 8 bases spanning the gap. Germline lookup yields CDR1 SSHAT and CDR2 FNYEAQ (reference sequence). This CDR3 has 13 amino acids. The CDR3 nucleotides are TGTGCCAGCAGCCCAGGGGTTAATGAAAAACTGTTTTTT. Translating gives CASSPGVNEKLFF.